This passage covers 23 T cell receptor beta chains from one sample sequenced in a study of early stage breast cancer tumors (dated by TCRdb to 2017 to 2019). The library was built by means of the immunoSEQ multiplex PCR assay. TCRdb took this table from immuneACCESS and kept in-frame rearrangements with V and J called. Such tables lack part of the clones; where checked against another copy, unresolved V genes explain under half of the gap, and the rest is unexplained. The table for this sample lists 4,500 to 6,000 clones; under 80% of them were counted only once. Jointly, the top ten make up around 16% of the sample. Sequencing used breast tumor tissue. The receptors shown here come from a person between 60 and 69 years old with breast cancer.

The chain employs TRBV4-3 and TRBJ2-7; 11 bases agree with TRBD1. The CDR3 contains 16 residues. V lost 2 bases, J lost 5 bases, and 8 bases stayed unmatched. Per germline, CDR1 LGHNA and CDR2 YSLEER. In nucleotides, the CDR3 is TGCGCCAGCAGCCAATTGGGGGGGACAGGGGGGGACGAGCAGTACTTC. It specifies CASSQLGGTGGDEQYF.

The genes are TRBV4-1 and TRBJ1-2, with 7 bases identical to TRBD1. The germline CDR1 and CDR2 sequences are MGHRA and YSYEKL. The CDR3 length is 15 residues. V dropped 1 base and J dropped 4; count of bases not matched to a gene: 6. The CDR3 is CASSQARGQGYGYTF. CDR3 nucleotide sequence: TGCGCCAGCAGCCAAGCTAGGGGGCAAGGCTATGGCTACACCTTC.

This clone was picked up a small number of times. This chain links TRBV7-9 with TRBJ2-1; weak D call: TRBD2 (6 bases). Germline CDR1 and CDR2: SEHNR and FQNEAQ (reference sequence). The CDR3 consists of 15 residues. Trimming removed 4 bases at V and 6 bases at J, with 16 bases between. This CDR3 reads CASSSPRDSFNEQFF. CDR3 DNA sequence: TGTGCCAGCAGCTCCCCCCGGGACTCATTCAATGAGCAGTTCTTC.

The CDR3 is CALDGPGDRVYEQYF. The CDR3 DNA reads TGTGCCTTGGATGGACCAGGGGATAGGGTCTACGAGCAGTACTTC. V gene TRBV30 combines with J gene TRBJ2-7, with D tentatively TRBD1 (6 bases). This CDR3 is 15 amino acids long. V lost 7 bases and J lost 3, with 22 bases in between. Germline lookup yields CDR1 GTSNPN and CDR2 SVGIG (reference sequence). Complete variable domain (other parts from reference TRBV30 and TRBJ2-7): SQTIHQWPATLVQPVGSPLSLECTVEGTSNPNLYWYRQAAGRGLQLLFYSVGIGQISSEVPQNLSASRPQDRQFILSSKKLLLSDSGFYLCALDGPGDRVYEQYFGPGTRLTVT.

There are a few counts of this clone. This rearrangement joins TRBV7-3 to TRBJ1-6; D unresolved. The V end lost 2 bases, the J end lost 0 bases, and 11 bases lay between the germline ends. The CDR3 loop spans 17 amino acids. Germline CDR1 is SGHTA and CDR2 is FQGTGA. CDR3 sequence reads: CASSLGARGSYNSPLHF. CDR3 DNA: TGTGCCAGCAGCTTAGGAGCCCGGGGCTCCTATAATTCACCCCTCCACTTT. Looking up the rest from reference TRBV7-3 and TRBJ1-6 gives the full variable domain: GAGVSQTPSNKVTEKGKYVELRCDPISGHTALYWYRQSLGQGPEFLIYFQGTGAADDSGLPNDRFFAVRPEGSVSTLKIQRTERGDSAVYLCASSLGARGSYNSPLHFGNGTRLTVT.

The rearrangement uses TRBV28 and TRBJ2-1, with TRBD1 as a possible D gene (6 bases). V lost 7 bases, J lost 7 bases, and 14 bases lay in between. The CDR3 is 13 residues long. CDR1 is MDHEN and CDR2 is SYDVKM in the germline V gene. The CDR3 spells CASNSDRRNEQFF. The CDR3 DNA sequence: TGTGCCAGCAACTCCGACAGGCGGAATGAGCAGTTCTTC.

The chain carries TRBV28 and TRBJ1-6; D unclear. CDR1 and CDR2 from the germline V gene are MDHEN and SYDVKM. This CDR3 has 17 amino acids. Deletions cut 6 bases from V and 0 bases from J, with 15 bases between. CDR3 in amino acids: CASRDSSGSSYNSPLHF. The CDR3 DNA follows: TGTGCCAGCAGGGACTCTTCGGGGAGCTCCTATAATTCACCCCTCCACTTT.

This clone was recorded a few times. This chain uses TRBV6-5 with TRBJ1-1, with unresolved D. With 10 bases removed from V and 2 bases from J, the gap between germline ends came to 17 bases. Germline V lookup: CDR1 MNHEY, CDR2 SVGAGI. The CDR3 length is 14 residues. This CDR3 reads CATKRRNPNTEAFF. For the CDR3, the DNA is TGTGCCACCAAGAGGAGGAACCCAAACACTGAAGCTTTCTTT.

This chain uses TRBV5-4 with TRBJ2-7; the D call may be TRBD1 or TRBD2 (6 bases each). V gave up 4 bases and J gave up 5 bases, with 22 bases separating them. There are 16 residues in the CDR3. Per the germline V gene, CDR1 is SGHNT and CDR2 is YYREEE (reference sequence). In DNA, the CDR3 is TGTGCCAGCAGCCCCCCCCCGGGGGCGGATATCCACGAGCAGTACTTC. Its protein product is CASSPPPGADIHEQYF.

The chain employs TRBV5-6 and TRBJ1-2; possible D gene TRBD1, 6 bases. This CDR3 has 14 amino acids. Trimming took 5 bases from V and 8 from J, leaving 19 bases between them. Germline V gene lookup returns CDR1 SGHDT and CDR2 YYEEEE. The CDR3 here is CASRPGLGTPGYTF. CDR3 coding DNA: TGTGCCAGCAGGCCAGGGTTGGGGACACCCGGCTACACCTTC.

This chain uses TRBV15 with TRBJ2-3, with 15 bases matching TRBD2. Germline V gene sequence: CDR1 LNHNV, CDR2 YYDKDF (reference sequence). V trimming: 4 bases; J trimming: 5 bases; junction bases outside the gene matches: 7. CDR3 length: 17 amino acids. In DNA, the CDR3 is TGTGCCACCAGCACTTCCGGGACTAGCGGGAGGATAGATACGCAGTATTTT. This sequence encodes CATSTSGTSGRIDTQYF. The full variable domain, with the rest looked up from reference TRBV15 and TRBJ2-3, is DAMVIQNPRYQVTQFGKPVTLSCSQTLNHNVMYWYQQKSSQAPKLLFHYYDKDFNNEADTPDNFQSRRPNTSFCFLDIRSPGLGDTAMYLCATSTSGTSGRIDTQYFGPGTRLTVL.

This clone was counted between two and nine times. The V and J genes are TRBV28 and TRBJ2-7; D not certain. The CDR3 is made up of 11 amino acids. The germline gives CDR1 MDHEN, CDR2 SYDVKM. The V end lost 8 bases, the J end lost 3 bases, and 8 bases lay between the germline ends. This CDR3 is CASRSSYEQYF. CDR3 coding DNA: TGTGCCAGCCGGTCGAGCTACGAGCAGTACTTC. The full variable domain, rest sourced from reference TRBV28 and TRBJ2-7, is DVKVTQSSRYLVKRTGEKVFLECVQDMDHENMFWYRQDPGLGLRLIYFSYDVKMKEKGDIPEGYSVSREKKERFSLILESASTNQTSMYLCASRSSYEQYFGPGTRLTVT.

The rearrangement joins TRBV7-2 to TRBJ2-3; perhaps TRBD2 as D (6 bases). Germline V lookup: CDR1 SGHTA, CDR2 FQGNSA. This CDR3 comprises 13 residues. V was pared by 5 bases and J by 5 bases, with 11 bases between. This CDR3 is CASSLMEGDTQYF. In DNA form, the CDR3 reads TGTGCCAGCAGCCTAATGGAGGGAGATACGCAGTATTTT.

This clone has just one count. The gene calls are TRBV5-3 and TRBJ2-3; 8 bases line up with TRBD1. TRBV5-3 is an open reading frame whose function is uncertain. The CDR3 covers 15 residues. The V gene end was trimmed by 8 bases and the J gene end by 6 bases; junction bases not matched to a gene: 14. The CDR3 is CASRLGQGALDTQYF. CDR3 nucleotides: TGTGCCAGCAGACTGGGGCAGGGGGCCCTCGATACGCAGTATTTT.

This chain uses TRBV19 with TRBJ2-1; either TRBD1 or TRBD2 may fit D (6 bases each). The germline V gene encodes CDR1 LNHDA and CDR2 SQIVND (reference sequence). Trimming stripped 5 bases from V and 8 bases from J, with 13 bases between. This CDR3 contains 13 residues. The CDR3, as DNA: TGTGCCAGTAGTGGACAGAGGGGGGATGAGCAGTTCTTC. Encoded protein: CASSGQRGDEQFF.

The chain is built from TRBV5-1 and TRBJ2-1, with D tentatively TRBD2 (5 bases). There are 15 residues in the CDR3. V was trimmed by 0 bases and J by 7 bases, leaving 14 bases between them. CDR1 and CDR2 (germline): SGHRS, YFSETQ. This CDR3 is CASSLGSRAGNEQFF. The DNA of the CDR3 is TGCGCCAGCAGCTTGGGGTCGAGGGCTGGAAATGAGCAGTTCTTC. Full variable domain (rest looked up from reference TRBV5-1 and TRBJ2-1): KAGVTQTPRYLIKTRGQQVTLSCSPISGHRSVSWYQQTPGQGLQFLFEYFSETQRNKGNFPGRFSGRQFSNSRSEMNVSTLELGDSALYLCASSLGSRAGNEQFFGPGTRLTVL.

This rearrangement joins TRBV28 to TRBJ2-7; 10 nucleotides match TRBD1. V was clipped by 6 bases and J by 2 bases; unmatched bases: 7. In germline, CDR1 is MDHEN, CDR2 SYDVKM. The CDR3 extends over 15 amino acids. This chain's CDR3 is CASRTTGQGTYEQYF. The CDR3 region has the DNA TGTGCCAGCAGAACCACGGGACAGGGGACCTACGAGCAGTACTTC.

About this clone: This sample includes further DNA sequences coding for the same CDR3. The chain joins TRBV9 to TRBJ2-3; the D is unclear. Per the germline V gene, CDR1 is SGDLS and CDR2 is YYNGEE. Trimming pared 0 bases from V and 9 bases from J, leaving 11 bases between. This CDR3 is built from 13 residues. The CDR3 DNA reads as TGTGCCAGCAGCGTAGACGCCCCGGACACGCAGTATTTT. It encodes CASSVDAPDTQYF.

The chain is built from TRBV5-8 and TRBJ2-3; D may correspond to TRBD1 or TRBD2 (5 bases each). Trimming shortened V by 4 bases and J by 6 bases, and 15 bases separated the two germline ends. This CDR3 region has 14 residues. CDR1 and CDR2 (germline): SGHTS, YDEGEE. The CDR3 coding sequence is TGTGCCAGCAGCCAACTAGTGGGGCGGGATACGCAGTATTTT. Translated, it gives CASSQLVGRDTQYF.

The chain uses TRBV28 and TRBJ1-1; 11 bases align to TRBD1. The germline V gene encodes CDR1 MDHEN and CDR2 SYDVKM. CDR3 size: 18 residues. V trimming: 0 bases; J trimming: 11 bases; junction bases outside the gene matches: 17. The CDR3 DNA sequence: TGTGCCAGCAGTTTATGGGCGTTCAGGGGGACAGGGGGAGAGGTGGCTTTCTTT. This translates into CASSLWAFRGTGGEVAFF. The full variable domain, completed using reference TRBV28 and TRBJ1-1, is DVKVTQSSRYLVKRTGEKVFLECVQDMDHENMFWYRQDPGLGLRLIYFSYDVKMKEKGDIPEGYSVSREKKERFSLILESASTNQTSMYLCASSLWAFRGTGGEVAFFGQGTRLTVV.

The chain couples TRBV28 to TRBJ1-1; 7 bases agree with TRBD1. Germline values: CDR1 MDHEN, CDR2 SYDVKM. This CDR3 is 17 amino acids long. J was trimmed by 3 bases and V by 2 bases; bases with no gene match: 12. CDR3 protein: CASSLAQGGLRYTEAFF. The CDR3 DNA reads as TGTGCCAGCAGTTTAGCCCAGGGGGGGCTGAGATACACTGAAGCTTTCTTT.

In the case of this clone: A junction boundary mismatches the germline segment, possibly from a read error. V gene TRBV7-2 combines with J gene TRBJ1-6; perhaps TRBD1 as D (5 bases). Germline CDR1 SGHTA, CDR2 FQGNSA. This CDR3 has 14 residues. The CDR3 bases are TGTGCCAGCAGCTTAGGGGACGGACATTCGCCCCTCCACTTT. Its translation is CASSLGDGHSPLHF.

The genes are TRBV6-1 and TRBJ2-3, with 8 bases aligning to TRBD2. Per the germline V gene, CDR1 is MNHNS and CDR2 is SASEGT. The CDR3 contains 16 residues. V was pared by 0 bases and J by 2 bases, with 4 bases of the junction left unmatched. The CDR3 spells CASSEADGGATDTQYF. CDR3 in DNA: TGTGCCAGCAGTGAAGCGGACGGGGGGGCCACAGATACGCAGTATTTT.